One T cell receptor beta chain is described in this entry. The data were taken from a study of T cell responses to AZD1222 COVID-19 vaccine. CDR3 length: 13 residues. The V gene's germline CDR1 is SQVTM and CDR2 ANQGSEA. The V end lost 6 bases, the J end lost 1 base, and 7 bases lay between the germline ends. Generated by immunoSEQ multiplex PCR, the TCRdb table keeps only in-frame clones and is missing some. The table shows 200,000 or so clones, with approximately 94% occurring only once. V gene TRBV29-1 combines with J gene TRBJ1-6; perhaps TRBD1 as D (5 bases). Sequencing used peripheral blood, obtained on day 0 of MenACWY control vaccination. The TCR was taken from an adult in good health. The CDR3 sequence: CSVQDSYNSPLHF. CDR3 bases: TGCAGCGTACAGGATTCCTATAATTCACCCCTCCACTTT.